What follows are 32 T cell receptor beta chains derived from one specimen sequenced in a study of T cells in Graves' hyperthyroidism and ophthalmopathy. RNA transcripts provided the source from which TCR beta CDR3 regions were amplified. TCR CDR3 underwent first-round RT-PCR with the HTBI primer set. One entry per CDR3 protein, called by TCRdb with MiXCR from the multiplex PCR reads. The table has about 740,000 distinct CDR3 sequences, around 13% seen once; the top ten hold roughly a tenth. The sequenced sample was blood. Receptors were obtained from a woman between 18 and 30 years old with Graves' hyperthyroidism.

The chain carries TRBV27 and TRBJ1-1, with D uncertain. V was pared by 3 bases and J by 1 base, with 9 bases between. The length of the CDR3 is 14 residues. Germline CDR1 and CDR2: MNHEY and SMNVEV (reference sequence). This CDR3 reads CASSFLRQNTEAFF. The DNA of the CDR3 is TGTGCCAGCAGTTTCCTAAGACAGAACACTGAAGCTTTCTTT.

V usage is TRBV25-1 and J usage is TRBJ1-2; 8 nucleotides match TRBD1. CDR3 length equals 12 residues. Per the germline V gene, CDR1 is MGHDK and CDR2 is SYGVNS. J was trimmed by 4 bases and V by 7 bases; bases with no gene match: 2. CDR3 sequence (DNA): TGTGCCAGCACAGGGGGCGTCTATGGCTACACCTTC. This encodes CASTGGVYGYTF.

Ten or more counts support this clonotype. This chain joins TRBV28 and TRBJ2-3; 7 bases are a match to TRBD1. Germline V gives CDR1 MDHEN, CDR2 SYDVKM. Unmatched junction bases numbered 4, after V lost 5 bases and J lost 2 bases. This CDR3 spans 14 amino acids. CDR3 amino acids: CASSPGGYTDTQYF. In DNA form, the CDR3 reads TGTGCCAGCAGTCCAGGGGGTTACACAGATACGCAGTATTTT.

This clonotype was detected many times. The J gene is TRBJ2-3, the V gene TRBV7-2, with a weak D call TRBD2 (5 bases). Trimming left V 3 bases short and J 1 base short, with 8 bases between. CDR1 SGHTA and CDR2 FQGNSA come from the germline V gene. The CDR3 has 14 amino acids. The CDR3 region has the DNA TGTGCCAGCAGCTTGAGTAGCGGCACAGATACGCAGTATTTT. Residues: CASSLSSGTDTQYF.

The chain carries TRBV19 and TRBJ2-7; 7 bases align to TRBD1. J gave up 3 bases and V 6 bases, and 5 bases lay outside the gene matches. The CDR3 consists of 13 residues. Germline CDR1 and CDR2: LNHDA and SQIVND (reference sequence). CDR3 nucleotides: TGTGCCAGTAGGGGGGACAGAAACTACGAGCAGTACTTC. Translation gives CASRGDRNYEQYF.

This clonotype was counted at least ten times. The chain is built from TRBV11-2 and TRBJ2-7; D may be TRBD1 (6 bases). The V end was cut by 1 base, the J end by 3 bases, with 13 bases between. Germline V gene lookup returns CDR1 SGHAT and CDR2 FQNNGV. The length of the CDR3 is 15 residues. The CDR3 sequence: CASSLVGTRDYEQYF. CDR3 DNA sequence: TGTGCCAGCAGCTTAGTCGGGACAAGGGACTACGAGCAGTACTTC.

The chain uses TRBV20-1 and TRBJ2-2; TRBD2 matches 11 bases. The trim removed 6 bases at V and 0 bases at J, leaving 9 bases unmatched. The germline V gene has CDR1 DFQATT and CDR2 SNEGSKA (reference sequence). The CDR3 spans 17 residues. CDR3 amino acids: CSAGPLAGATNTGELFF. The CDR3 DNA is TGCAGTGCAGGACCACTAGCGGGAGCTACGAACACCGGGGAGCTGTTTTTT.

A few counts support this clonotype. This chain connects TRBV18 to TRBJ1-5, with a weak D call TRBD1 (5 bases). This CDR3 is 12 amino acids long. Trimming took 6 bases from V and 10 from J, leaving 13 bases between them. The germline V gene encodes CDR1 KGHSH and CDR2 LQKENI. The CDR3, as DNA: TGTGCCAGCTCCCCCGAGGGGACCCCCCAGCATTTT. Translation gives CASSPEGTPQHF.

This clonotype occurred a few times. V is TRBV20-1 and J is TRBJ1-2; TRBD1 agrees at 7 bases. Unmatched junction bases numbered 7, after V lost 1 base and J lost 5 bases. Per germline, CDR1 DFQATT and CDR2 SNEGSKA (reference sequence). The CDR3 covers 14 residues. CDR3 loop: CSARARRGEYGYTF. CDR3 in DNA: TGCAGTGCTAGAGCCCGCAGGGGGGAGTATGGCTACACCTTC.

There are many counts of this clonotype. The rearrangement links TRBV11-2 to TRBJ2-5; D not certain. V was cut by 3 bases and J by 5 bases, with 13 bases left in between. Germline assignment: CDR1 SGHAT and CDR2 FQNNGV. There are 14 residues in the CDR3. CDR3 bases: TGTGCCAGCAGCTTTTTGCAGCACGCGGAGACCCAGTACTTC. Protein: CASSFLQHAETQYF.

This clonotype appeared a few times. The rearrangement uses TRBV6-2 or TRBV6-3 and TRBJ2-1; 13 bases fit TRBD2. CDR3 length equals 16 residues. CDR1 and CDR2 from the germline V gene are MNHEY and SVGEGT. The J segment lost 7 bases and the V segment lost 5 bases, leaving 8 bases of the junction unmatched. DNA for the CDR3: TGTGCCAGCAGTCCTGGACTAGCGGGAGTAGAAAATGAGCAGTTCTTC. Protein product: CASSPGLAGVENEQFF.

At least ten counts were recorded for this clonotype. The rearrangement links TRBV7-3 to TRBJ2-3; D gene ambiguous. Trimming shortened V by 5 bases and J by 2 bases, and 14 bases separated the two germline ends. CDR3 length equals 15 residues. CDR1 is SGHTA and CDR2 is FQGTGA in the germline V gene. The CDR3 sequence: CASSPLPGFTDTQYF. DNA of the CDR3: TGTGCCAGCAGCCCCCTTCCGGGTTTCACAGATACGCAGTATTTT.

J is TRBJ2-7 and V is TRBV3-1; D possibly matches TRBD1 or TRBD2 (5 bases each). V gave up 0 bases and J gave up 5 bases, with 8 bases separating them. CDR3 length equals 13 residues. Germline CDR1 and CDR2: LGHDT and YNNKEL (reference sequence). For the CDR3, the DNA is TGTGCCAGCAGCCAAGATTGGGGGAACGAGCAGTACTTC. This codes for CASSQDWGNEQYF.

This clonotype has ten or more counts. The rearrangement uses TRBV30 and TRBJ2-2; 10 positions agree with TRBD1. The ends lost 4 bases at V and 5 bases at J; junction bases unmatched: 10. This CDR3 has 16 residues. Germline V gene lookup returns CDR1 GTSNPN and CDR2 SVGIG (reference sequence). In DNA, the CDR3 is TGTGCCTGGACTATCAACCCGGGACAGGGGACCGGGGAGCTGTTTTTT. Protein: CAWTINPGQGTGELFF.

This clonotype was seen only a few times. The J gene is TRBJ1-2, the V gene TRBV7-2; D gene ambiguous. The CDR3 extends over 14 amino acids. CDR1 and CDR2 (germline): SGHTA, FQGNSA. With 5 bases removed from V and 2 bases from J, the gap between germline ends came to 12 bases. The CDR3 spells CASSAQRLNYGYTF. In nucleotides, the CDR3 is TGTGCCAGCAGCGCACAGAGACTCAACTATGGCTACACCTTC.

The chain combines TRBV11-2 with TRBJ2-2, with 8 bases lining up with TRBD2. Trimming took 5 bases from V and 2 from J; bases not matched to a gene: 13. The CDR3 has 18 residues. CDR1 and CDR2 from the germline V gene are SGHAT and FQNNGV. The CDR3 region is CASSPGGGTGHNTGELFF. CDR3 DNA sequence: TGTGCCAGCAGCCCCGGGGGGGGAACGGGACATAACACCGGGGAGCTGTTTTTT. Complete variable domain (other parts from reference TRBV11-2 and TRBJ2-2): EAGVAQSPRYKIIEKRQSVAFWCNPISGHATLYWYQQILGQGPKLLIQFQNNGVVDDSQLPKDRFSAERLKGVDSTLKIQPAKLEDSAVYLCASSPGGGTGHNTGELFFGEGSRLTVL.

This clonotype occurred many times. The chain links TRBV12-3 or TRBV12-4 to TRBJ1-1; no reliable D call. The CDR3 totals 14 residues. V was trimmed by 6 bases and J by 2 bases, leaving 13 bases between them. The CDR3 bases are TGTGCCAGCAGCAACTCCGCCGGAAACACTGAAGCTTTCTTT. The encoded protein is CASSNSAGNTEAFF.

This clonotype has a count of ten or more. This sequence joins TRBV28 and TRBJ1-1, with a possible D match to TRBD1 (6 bases). The CDR3 spans 13 residues. Germline V gene lookup returns CDR1 MDHEN and CDR2 SYDVKM. Trimming stripped 3 bases from V and 10 bases from J, with 15 bases between. The CDR3 sequence is CASSFGGRQVAFF. In DNA, the CDR3 is TGTGCCAGCAGTTTTGGTGGGCGACAGGTAGCTTTCTTT.

The J gene is TRBJ2-3, the V gene TRBV7-9; 11 bases are shared with TRBD2. Germline V gene data show CDR1 as SEHNR and CDR2 as FQNEAQ (reference sequence). CDR3 length: 16 residues. Unmatched junction bases numbered 4, after V lost 0 bases and J lost 5 bases. This chain's CDR3 is CASSLAVTSGGDTQYF. CDR3 in DNA: TGTGCCAGCAGCTTAGCCGTCACTAGCGGGGGAGATACGCAGTATTTT.

The rearrangement links TRBV24-1 to TRBJ2-2, with TRBD2 as a possible D gene (6 bases). The CDR3 covers 13 residues. V was shortened by 9 bases and J by 6 bases, with 13 bases between the two germline ends. Germline CDR1 and CDR2: KGHDR and SFDVKD. CDR3: CATSAGISGELFF. DNA of the CDR3: TGTGCCACCTCTGCGGGAATTTCCGGGGAGCTGTTTTTT.

This chain connects TRBV7-9 to TRBJ2-5, with no clear D. The V and J ends lost 6 bases and 1 base respectively, with 12 bases between them. The CDR3 has 14 residues. The germline V gene has CDR1 SEHNR and CDR2 FQNEAQ (reference sequence). The CDR3 region is CASRELGIQETQYF. The CDR3 nucleotides read TGTGCCAGCAGAGAACTTGGGATCCAAGAGACCCAGTACTTC.

This clonotype came up many times. The DNA for the CDR3 is TGCAGCGTTGAGGCATTGGAGGACTATGGCTACACCTTC. Residues: CSVEALEDYGYTF. V is TRBV29-1 and J is TRBJ1-2; no clear D. Germline V lookup: CDR1 SQVTM, CDR2 ANQGSEA. The CDR3 consists of 13 residues. V was pared by 3 bases and J by 3 bases, with 11 bases between.

The chain joins TRBV20-1 to TRBJ1-5, with a possible D match to TRBD1 (6 bases). Germline V CDR1 and CDR2: DFQATT, SNEGSKA (reference sequence). V was clipped by 3 bases and J by 1 base, with 13 bases between them. The CDR3 totals 15 residues. CDR3 DNA: TGCAGTGCTAGTCGGGGGGCGGGAAGCAATCAGCCCCAGCATTTT. Amino acid sequence: CSASRGAGSNQPQHF.

This clonotype was picked up many times. Here the CDR3 reads CASSPRSALTNTEAFF. The CDR3 DNA sequence: TGTGCCAGCAGCCCCCGCTCGGCCCTCACGAACACTGAAGCTTTCTTT. The rearrangement links TRBV7-8 to TRBJ1-1; D remains ambiguous. CDR3 size: 16 residues. From germline, CDR1 is SGHVS and CDR2 FQNEAQ. Deletions cut 5 bases from V and 1 base from J, with 17 bases between.

This clonotype was seen ten or more times. The chain combines TRBV7-8 with TRBJ2-3; no clear D. The CDR3 contains 11 residues. Between the trimmed V and J ends, which lost 5 bases and 11 bases, there was a span of 11 bases. Per the germline V gene, CDR1 is SGHVS and CDR2 is FQNEAQ. CDR3 protein: CASSQRSRQYF. CDR3 bases: TGTGCCAGCAGCCAGAGGAGTCGGCAGTATTTT.

This clonotype was seen only a few times. The J gene is TRBJ1-4, the V gene TRBV5-5; D is ambiguous. The germline V and J ends were trimmed by 2 bases and 7 bases, with 12 bases remaining between them. CDR1 and CDR2 from the germline V gene are SGHKS and YYEKEE (reference sequence). The CDR3 sequence is 14 residues long. The CDR3 loop reads CASSFRHLGEKLFF. CDR3 nucleotides: TGTGCCAGCAGCTTTCGACATCTGGGTGAAAAACTGTTTTTT.

The V gene is TRBV12-3 or TRBV12-4, the J gene TRBJ2-5, with D possibly called TRBD1 or TRBD2 (5 bases each). The CDR3 spans 15 residues. V was pared by 1 base and J by 3 bases, with 12 bases between. As DNA, the CDR3 is TGTGCCAGCAGTTTAGTAGACAGACTAAAAGAGACCCAGTACTTC. Translating gives CASSLVDRLKETQYF.

This clonotype was detected a few times. The chain recombines TRBV7-9 with TRBJ1-4; 8 bases match TRBD1. The germline CDR1 and CDR2 sequences are SEHNR and FQNEAQ (reference sequence). CDR3 length: 14 amino acids. The junction had 4 bases not matched to a gene; V was cut back by 4 bases and J by 6 bases. The CDR3 loop reads CASSSSGGYEKLFF. DNA of the CDR3: TGTGCCAGCAGCTCCTCAGGGGGCTATGAAAAACTGTTTTTT.

The table lists this clonotype with many counts. The chain uses TRBV6-1 and TRBJ2-5; tentative D call: TRBD2 (6 bases). V was clipped by 4 bases and J by 2 bases, with 17 bases between them. CDR1 MNHNS and CDR2 SASEGT come from the germline V gene. There are 16 residues in the CDR3. In nucleotides, the CDR3 is TGTGCCAGCAGTGCCCGCAGACACGGGAGACAAGAGACCCAGTACTTC. Protein: CASSARRHGRQETQYF.

The chain has TRBV10-3 and TRBJ2-3; possibly TRBD1 or TRBD2 for D (6 bases each). CDR3 length: 14 amino acids. Germline lookup yields CDR1 ENHRY and CDR2 SYGVKD. V was shortened by 3 bases and J by 6 bases, with 13 bases between the two germline ends. Here the CDR3 DNA reads TGTGCCATCAGTGAAAGGGGGGTCCCCGATACGCAGTATTTT. Translated, it gives CAISERGVPDTQYF.

This clonotype was picked up a small number of times. The rearrangement links TRBV6-5 to TRBJ1-1; 7 bases fit TRBD1. V trimming: 4 bases; J trimming: 4 bases; junction bases outside the gene matches: 3. CDR1 and CDR2 from the germline V gene are MNHEY and SVGAGI. The length of the CDR3 is 13 residues. DNA of the CDR3: TGTGCCAGCAGTTCCGACAGGGTCACTGAAGCTTTCTTT. Translating it yields CASSSDRVTEAFF.

At least ten counts were recorded for this clonotype. The rearrangement links TRBV11-2 to TRBJ2-5; D possibly uses TRBD1 or TRBD2 (5 bases each). The CDR3 has 12 amino acids. V lost 5 bases and J 1 base, leaving 5 bases between the germline ends. CDR1 is SGHAT, CDR2 FQNNGV, per germline. The CDR3, as DNA: TGTGCCAGCAGCGGGGGCCAAGAGACCCAGTACTTC. It codes for CASSGGQETQYF.